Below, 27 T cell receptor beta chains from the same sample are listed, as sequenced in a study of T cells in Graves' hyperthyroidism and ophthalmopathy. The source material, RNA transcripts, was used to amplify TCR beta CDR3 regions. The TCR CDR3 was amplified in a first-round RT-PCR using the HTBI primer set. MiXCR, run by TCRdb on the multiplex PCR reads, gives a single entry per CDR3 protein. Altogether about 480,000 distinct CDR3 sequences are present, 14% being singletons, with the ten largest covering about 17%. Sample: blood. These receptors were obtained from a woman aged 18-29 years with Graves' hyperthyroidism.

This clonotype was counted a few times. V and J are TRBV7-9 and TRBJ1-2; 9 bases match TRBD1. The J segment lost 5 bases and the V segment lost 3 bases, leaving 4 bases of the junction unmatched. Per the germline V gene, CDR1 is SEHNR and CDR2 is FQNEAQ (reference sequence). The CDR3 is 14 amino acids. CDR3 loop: CASSFGQGTYGYTF. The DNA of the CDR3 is TGTGCCAGCAGCTTCGGACAGGGGACTTATGGCTACACCTTC.

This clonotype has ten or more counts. The chain's CDR3 is CASSQVDRGRKRNEQYF. Written as DNA, the CDR3 is TGTGCCAGCAGCCAAGTCGACAGGGGAAGAAAAAGAAACGAGCAGTACTTC. V gene TRBV14 combines with J gene TRBJ2-7; 8 bases match TRBD1. Germline V gene lookup returns CDR1 SGHDN and CDR2 FVKESK. The CDR3 is made up of 17 amino acids. The junction had 13 bases not matched to a gene; V was cut back by 1 base and J by 5 bases.

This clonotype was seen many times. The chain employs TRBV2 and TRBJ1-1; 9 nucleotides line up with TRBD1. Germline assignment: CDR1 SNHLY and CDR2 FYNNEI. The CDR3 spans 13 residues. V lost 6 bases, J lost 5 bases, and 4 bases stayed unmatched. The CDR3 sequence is CASRGQGITEAFF. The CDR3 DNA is TGTGCCAGCAGAGGACAGGGGATTACTGAAGCTTTCTTT.

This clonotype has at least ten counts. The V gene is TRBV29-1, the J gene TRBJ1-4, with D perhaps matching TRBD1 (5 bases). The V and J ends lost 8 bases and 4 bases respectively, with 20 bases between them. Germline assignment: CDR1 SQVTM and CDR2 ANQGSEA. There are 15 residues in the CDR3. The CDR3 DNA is TGCAGCACAGACACCCCAGGGCCGTATAATGAAAAACTGTTTTTT. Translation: CSTDTPGPYNEKLFF.

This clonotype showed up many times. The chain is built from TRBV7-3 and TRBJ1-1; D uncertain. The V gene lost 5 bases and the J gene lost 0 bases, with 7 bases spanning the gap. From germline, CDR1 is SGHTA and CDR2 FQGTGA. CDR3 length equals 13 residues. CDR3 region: CASSRMLNTEAFF. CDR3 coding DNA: TGTGCCAGCAGCCGTATGTTGAACACTGAAGCTTTCTTT.

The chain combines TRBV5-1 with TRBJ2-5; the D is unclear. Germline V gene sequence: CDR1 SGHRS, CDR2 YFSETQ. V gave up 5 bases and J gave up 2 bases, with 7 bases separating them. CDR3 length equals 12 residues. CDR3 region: CASRYGQETQYF. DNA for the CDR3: TGCGCCAGCAGGTACGGACAAGAGACCCAGTACTTC.

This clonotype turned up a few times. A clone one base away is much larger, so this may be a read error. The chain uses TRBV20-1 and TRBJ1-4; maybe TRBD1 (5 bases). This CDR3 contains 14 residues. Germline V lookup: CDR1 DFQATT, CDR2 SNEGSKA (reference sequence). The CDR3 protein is CSAIRQSVREKPFF. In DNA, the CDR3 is TGCAGTGCTATCCGACAGTCGGTTCGAGAAAAACCGTTTTTT.

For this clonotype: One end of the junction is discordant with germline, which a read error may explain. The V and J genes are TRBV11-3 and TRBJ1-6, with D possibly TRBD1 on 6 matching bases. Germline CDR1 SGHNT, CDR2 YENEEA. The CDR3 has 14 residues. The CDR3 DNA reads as TGCGCCAGCAGCCACCCGGGACAAAATTCACCCCTCCACTTT. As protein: CASSHPGQNSPLHF.

The CDR3 DNA sequence: TGTGCCAGCAGCTTGGAGAGGGGACAGGCTGAAGCTTTCTTT. Protein product: CASSLERGQAEAFF. V gene TRBV7-9 combines with J gene TRBJ1-1, with 8 bases lining up with TRBD1. Germline V lookup: CDR1 SEHNR, CDR2 FQNEAQ (reference sequence). V gave up 3 bases and J gave up 6 bases; unmatched junction bases: 6. CDR3 size: 14 residues.

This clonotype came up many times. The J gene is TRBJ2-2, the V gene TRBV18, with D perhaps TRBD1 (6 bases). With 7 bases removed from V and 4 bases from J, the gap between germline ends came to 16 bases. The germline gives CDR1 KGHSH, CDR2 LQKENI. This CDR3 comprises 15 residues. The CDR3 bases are TGTGCCAGCTACAGGGAAAGACGTACCACCGGGGAGCTGTTTTTT. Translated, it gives CASYRERRTTGELFF.

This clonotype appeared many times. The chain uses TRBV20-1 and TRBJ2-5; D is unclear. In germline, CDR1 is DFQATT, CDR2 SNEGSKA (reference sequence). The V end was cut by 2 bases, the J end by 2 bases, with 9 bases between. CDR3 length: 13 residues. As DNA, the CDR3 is TGCAGTGCTAGAAGGAGCGTACAAGAGACCCAGTACTTC. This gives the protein CSARRSVQETQYF.

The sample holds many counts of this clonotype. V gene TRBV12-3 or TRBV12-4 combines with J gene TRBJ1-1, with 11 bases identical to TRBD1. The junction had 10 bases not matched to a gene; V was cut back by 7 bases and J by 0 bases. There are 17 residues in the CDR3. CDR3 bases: TGTGCCAGCACCCCAGAGGGACAGGGGGATGTGAACACTGAAGCTTTCTTT. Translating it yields CASTPEGQGDVNTEAFF.

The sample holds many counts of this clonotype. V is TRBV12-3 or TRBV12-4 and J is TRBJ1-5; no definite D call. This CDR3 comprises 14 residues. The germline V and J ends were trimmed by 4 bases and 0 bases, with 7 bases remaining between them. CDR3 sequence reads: CASSWGNSNQPQHF. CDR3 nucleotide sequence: TGTGCCAGCAGTTGGGGAAATAGCAATCAGCCCCAGCATTTT.

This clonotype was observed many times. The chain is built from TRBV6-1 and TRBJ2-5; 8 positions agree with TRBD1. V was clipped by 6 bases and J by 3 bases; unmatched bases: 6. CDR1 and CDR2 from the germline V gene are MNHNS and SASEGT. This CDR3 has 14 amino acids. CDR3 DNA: TGTGCCAGCAGAGAGGGACAGGCCGAAGAGACCCAGTACTTC. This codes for CASREGQAEETQYF.

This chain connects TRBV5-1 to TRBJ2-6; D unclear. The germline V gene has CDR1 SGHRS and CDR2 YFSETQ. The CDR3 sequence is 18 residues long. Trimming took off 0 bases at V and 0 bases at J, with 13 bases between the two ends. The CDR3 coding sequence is TGCGCCAGCAGCTTGGGGCGCCTGGTCCTCTCTGGGGCCAACGTCCTGACTTTC. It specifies CASSLGRLVLSGANVLTF.

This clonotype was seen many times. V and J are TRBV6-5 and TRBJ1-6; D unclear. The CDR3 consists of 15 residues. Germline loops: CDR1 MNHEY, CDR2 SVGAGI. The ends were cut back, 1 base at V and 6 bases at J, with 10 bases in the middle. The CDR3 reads CASSYYLESNSPLHF. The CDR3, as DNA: TGTGCCAGCAGTTACTATCTCGAGAGTAATTCACCCCTCCACTTT.

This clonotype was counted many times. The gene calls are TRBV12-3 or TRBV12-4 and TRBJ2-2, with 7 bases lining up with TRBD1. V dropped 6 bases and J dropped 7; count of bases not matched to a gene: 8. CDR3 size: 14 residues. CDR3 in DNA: TGTGCCAGCAGCCTAGGACAGGTATACGGGGAGCTGTTTTTT. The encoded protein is CASSLGQVYGELFF.

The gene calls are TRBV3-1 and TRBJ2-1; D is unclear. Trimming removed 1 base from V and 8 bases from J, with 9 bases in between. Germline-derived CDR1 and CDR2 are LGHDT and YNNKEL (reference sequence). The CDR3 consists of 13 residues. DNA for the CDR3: TGTGCCAGCAGCCAAGGTGGGTCAGATGAGCAGTTCTTC. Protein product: CASSQGGSDEQFF.

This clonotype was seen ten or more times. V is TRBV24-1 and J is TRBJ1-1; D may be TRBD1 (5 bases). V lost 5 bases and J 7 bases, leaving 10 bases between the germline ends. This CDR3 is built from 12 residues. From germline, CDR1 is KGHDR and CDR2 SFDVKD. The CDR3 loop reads CATSVSGNEAFF. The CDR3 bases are TGTGCCACCAGTGTTTCAGGGAATGAAGCTTTCTTT.

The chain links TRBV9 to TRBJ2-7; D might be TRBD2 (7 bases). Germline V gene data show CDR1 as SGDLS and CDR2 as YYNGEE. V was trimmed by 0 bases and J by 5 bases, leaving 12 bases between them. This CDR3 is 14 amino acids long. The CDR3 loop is CASSVAGGPDEQYF. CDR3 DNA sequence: TGTGCCAGCAGCGTAGCGGGGGGCCCCGACGAGCAGTACTTC.

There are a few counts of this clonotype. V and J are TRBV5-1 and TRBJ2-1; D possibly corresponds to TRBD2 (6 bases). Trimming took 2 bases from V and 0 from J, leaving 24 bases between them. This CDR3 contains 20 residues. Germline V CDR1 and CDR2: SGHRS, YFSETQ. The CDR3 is CASSFGVAGSLDSSYNEQFF. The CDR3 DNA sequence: TGCGCCAGCAGCTTTGGAGTCGCGGGAAGCTTGGATAGCTCCTACAATGAGCAGTTCTTC.

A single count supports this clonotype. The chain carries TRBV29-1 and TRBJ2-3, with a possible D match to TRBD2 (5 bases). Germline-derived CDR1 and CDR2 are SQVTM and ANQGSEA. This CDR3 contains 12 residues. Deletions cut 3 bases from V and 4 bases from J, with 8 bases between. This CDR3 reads CSVEPGADTQYF. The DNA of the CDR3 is TGCAGCGTTGAGCCCGGGGCAGATACGCAGTATTTT.

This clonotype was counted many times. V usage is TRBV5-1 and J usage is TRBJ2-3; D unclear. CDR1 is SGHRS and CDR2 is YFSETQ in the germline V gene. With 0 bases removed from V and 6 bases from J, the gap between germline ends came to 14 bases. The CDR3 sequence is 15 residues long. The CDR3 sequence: CASSLGVAGRDTQYF. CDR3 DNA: TGCGCCAGCAGCTTGGGAGTTGCCGGACGGGATACGCAGTATTTT.

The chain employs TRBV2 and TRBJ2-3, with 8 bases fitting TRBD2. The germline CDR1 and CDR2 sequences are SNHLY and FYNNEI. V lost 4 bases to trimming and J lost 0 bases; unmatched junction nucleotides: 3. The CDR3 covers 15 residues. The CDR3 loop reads CASSVERESTDTQYF. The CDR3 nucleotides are TGTGCCAGCAGTGTGGAGCGGGAGAGCACAGATACGCAGTATTTT.

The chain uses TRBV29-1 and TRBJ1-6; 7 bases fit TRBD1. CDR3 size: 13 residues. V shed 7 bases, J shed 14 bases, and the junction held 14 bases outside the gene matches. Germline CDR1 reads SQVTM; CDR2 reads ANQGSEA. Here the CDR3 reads CSAYSNTGDTLHF. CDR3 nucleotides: TGCAGCGCATATTCAAATACAGGGGACACCCTCCACTTT.

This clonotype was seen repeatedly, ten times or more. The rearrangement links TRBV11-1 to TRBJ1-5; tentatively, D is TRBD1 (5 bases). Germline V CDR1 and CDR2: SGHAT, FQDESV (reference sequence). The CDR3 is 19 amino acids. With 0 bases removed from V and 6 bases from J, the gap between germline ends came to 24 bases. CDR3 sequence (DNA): TGTGCCAGCAGCTTAGCGCCAAGGGAGGGGACGGTTCTTTGTCAGCCCCAGCATTTT. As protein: CASSLAPREGTVLCQPQHF.

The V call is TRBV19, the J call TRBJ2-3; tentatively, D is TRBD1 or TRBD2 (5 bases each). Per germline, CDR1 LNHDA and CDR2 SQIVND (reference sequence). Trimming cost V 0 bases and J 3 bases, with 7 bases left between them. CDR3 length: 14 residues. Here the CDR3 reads CASSIDRETDTQYF. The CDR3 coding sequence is TGTGCCAGTAGTATAGACAGGGAGACAGATACGCAGTATTTT.